The source of this T cell receptor (beta chain) is a study of OX40 agonist ivuxolimab in advanced cancers. CDR3 size: 16 residues. The junction had 5 bases not matched to a gene; V was cut back by 4 bases and J by 1 base. Germline values: CDR1 SGHRS, CDR2 YFSETQ. Profiled with immunoSEQ multiplex PCR; TCRdb holds only in-frame clones, not every one. This table holds 65,000 to 95,000 clones, 80% to 95% found once. The sequencing here drew on CD4+ or CD8+ T cells sorted from blood, taken in a trial of the OX40 agonist ivuxolimab. The sequence derives from an adult with an advanced solid tumor such as melanoma, head and neck, liver or kidney cancer. The V gene is TRBV5-1, the J gene TRBJ2-5, with 12 positions matching TRBD2. The CDR3 is CASSPLAGGPQETQYF. The CDR3 DNA is TGCGCCAGCAGCCCCCTAGCGGGAGGGCCCCAAGAGACCCAGTACTTC. Complete variable domain (other parts from reference TRBV5-1 and TRBJ2-5): KAGVTQTPRYLIKTRGQQVTLSCSPISGHRSVSWYQQTPGQGLQFLFEYFSETQRNKGNFPGRFSGRQFSNSRSEMNVSTLELGDSALYLCASSPLAGGPQETQYFGPGTRLLVL.